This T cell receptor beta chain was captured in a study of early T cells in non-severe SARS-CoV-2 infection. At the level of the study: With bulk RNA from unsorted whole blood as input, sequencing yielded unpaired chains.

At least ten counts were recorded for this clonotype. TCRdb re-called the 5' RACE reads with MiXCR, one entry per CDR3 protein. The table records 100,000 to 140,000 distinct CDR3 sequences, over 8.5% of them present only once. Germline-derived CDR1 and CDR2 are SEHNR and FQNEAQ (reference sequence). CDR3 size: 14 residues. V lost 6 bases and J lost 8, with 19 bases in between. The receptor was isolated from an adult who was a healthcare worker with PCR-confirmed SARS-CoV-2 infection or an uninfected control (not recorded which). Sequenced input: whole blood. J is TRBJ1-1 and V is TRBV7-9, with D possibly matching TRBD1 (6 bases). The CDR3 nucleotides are TGTGCCAGCAGATACAGCGGGACACTAGGGGAAGCTTTCTTT. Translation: CASRYSGTLGEAFF.